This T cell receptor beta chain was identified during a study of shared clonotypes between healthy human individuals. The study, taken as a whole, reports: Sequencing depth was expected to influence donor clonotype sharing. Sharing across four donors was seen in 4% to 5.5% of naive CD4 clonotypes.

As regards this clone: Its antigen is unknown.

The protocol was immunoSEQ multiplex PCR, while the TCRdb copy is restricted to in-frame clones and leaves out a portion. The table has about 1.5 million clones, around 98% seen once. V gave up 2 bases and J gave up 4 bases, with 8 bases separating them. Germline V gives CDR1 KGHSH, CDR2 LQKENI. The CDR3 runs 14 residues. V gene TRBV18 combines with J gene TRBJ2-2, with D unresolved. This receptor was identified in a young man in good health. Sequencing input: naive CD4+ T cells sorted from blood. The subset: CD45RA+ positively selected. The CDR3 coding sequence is TGTGCCAGCTCACCAGCCATCAGCACCGGGGAGCTGTTTTTT. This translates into CASSPAISTGELFF.